The 8 T cell receptor beta chains listed next were all sequenced from one sample in a study of response to subunit inactivated influenza vaccine (dated by TCRdb to the late 2010s). The method behind the library was RT-PCR. Sequenced on an Illumina HiSeq 2500. TCRdb passed the public sequencing reads through fastp at Q25 and MiXCR, retaining productive beta sequences. Rows are unified per CDR3 protein, each entry keeping the most common DNA and genes. The sample yields 400,000 to 550,000 distinct CDR3 sequences; around 25% were counted once. The ten largest clones capture less than 2.5% of the sample. The specimen comprised CD4+ T cells sorted from PBMCs, sampled around 5 days after vaccination. The receptor set was obtained from a man aged 50 to 59 who received an inactivated influenza vaccine. Donor details come from another sample of the same person, matched by shared clones.

This clonotype was observed a handful of times. The rearrangement joins TRBV20-1 to TRBJ2-3; TRBD2 agrees at 8 bases. Germline CDR1 DFQATT, CDR2 SNEGSKA (reference sequence). The V segment lost 5 bases and the J segment 5 bases; nucleotides outside the gene matches: 6. The CDR3 consists of 13 residues. The CDR3 nucleotides are TGCAGTGCTCTAGCGGGTCTGGGAGATACGCAGTATTTT. Its translation: CSALAGLGDTQYF.

This clonotype appeared a few times. V usage is TRBV14 and J usage is TRBJ2-7; D may be TRBD2 (6 bases). The germline CDR1 and CDR2 sequences are SGHDN and FVKESK. The CDR3 spans 14 residues. V lost 4 bases and J lost 2, with 12 bases in between. The CDR3 DNA follows: TGTGCCAGCAGCCGCCGAGCGGGTACCTACGAGCAGTACTTC. Its translation: CASSRRAGTYEQYF.

The V and J genes are TRBV6-2 or TRBV6-3 and TRBJ2-1; 11 bases align to TRBD2. The J segment lost 3 bases and the V segment lost 7 bases, leaving 5 bases of the junction unmatched. The CDR3 length is 15 residues. Germline V CDR1 and CDR2: MNHEY, SVGEGT. The CDR3 protein is CASTVAGGSYNEQFF. CDR3 nucleotides: TGTGCCAGCACCGTAGCGGGAGGGAGCTACAATGAGCAGTTCTTC.

The genes are TRBV3-1 and TRBJ2-1; TRBD1 agrees at 7 bases. Germline V gene sequence: CDR1 LGHDT, CDR2 YNNKEL (reference sequence). CDR3 length: 14 amino acids. V shed 8 bases, J shed 0 bases, and the junction held 4 bases outside the gene matches. The CDR3 nucleotides are TGTGCCAGCCGACAGGGCAACTCCTACAATGAGCAGTTCTTC. This translates into CASRQGNSYNEQFF.

The chain carries TRBV5-1 and TRBJ2-4; D is uncertain. V was shortened by 2 bases and J by 7 bases, with 7 bases between the two germline ends. The CDR3 length is 12 residues. Germline CDR1 is SGHRS and CDR2 is YFSETQ. The CDR3 loop is CASSFDQNIQYF. CDR3 bases: TGCGCCAGCAGCTTTGATCAGAACATTCAGTACTTC.

The genes are TRBV20-1 and TRBJ2-3, with a possible D match to TRBD1 (6 bases). V was cut by 5 bases and J by 5 bases, with 17 bases left in between. The CDR3 consists of 14 residues. Germline V CDR1 and CDR2: DFQATT, SNEGSKA (reference sequence). The CDR3 nucleotides read TGCAGTGCTGCGACAGGCCACAAGCTAGATACGCAGTATTTT. Its translation: CSAATGHKLDTQYF.

For this clonotype: One end of the junction is discordant with germline, which a read error may explain. The chain is built from TRBV12-3 or TRBV12-4 and TRBJ2-1; no definite D call. The CDR3 loop spans 14 amino acids. In nucleotides, the CDR3 is TGTGCCGGCAGTTTCTTGCGGTCCTACAATGAGCAGTTCTTC. Translation: CAGSFLRSYNEQFF.

This clonotype turned up a few times. Its ends do not fully match the called genes, so a read error is possible. The chain uses TRBV7-8 and TRBJ2-4, with D perhaps matching TRBD1 (7 bases). This CDR3 region has 13 residues. Per the germline V gene, CDR1 is SGHVS and CDR2 is FQNEAQ. The CDR3 is CASRRDSKDIQYF. Written as DNA, the CDR3 is TGTGCCAGCAGGCGGGACAGCAAAGACATTCAGTACTTC.